The entry below gives a single T cell receptor beta chain sequence along with its context. This record belongs to a study of PD-L1 blockade in urothelial cancer. Overall study context: Male patients with bladder-origin urothelial cancer numbered about nine tenths of the roughly 29. A median blood sample held 141,255 T cells and approximately 80,000 unique TCRs.

The time point denotes: pretreatment peripheral blood. Sample numbers ranged from 1 to 8 per patient, encompassing pretreatment and on-treatment collections. The CDR3 is 17 residues long. Germline V CDR1 and CDR2: SGHRS, YFSETQ. With V trimmed by 4 bases and J by 3 bases, 11 bases remained unmatched. Repertoires were generated with immunoSEQ multiplex PCR, while TCRdb's copy carries only in-frame clones and drops some. The table lists about 74,000 clones, 90% of them singletons. The sequences come from PBMCs, collected around atezolizumab (anti-PD-L1) treatment. The rearrangement joins TRBV5-1 to TRBJ2-1; 9 bases fit TRBD2. The clonotype comes from a man between 65 and 85 years old with urothelial cancer. The CDR3 bases are TGCGCCAGCAGCCCAAGAGTAGCGGGGGCGAACTACAATGAGCAGTTCTTC. Amino acids: CASSPRVAGANYNEQFF.